Listed below are T cell receptor beta chains from one sample, sequenced in a study of blood T cell repertoires in COVID-19. TCRdb keeps only in-frame clones here, not all; method: immunoSEQ multiplex PCR. The table has some 200,000 clones, approximately 79% seen once. Sequenced: peripheral blood. These receptors came from a man aged 25-40 years with active or convalescent COVID-19. Each CDR3 is given without its conserved first and last residue. D genes are given only for firm matches.

D gene	J gene	V gene	CDR3 length	CDR3 protein
TRBD1	TRBJ1-4	TRBV4-1	14	ASSLGRDRANEKLF
TRBD1	TRBJ1-1	TRBV7-8	13	ASRPRGPRNTEAF
-	TRBJ2-6	TRBV4-3	14	ASSQDQGSGANVLT
TRBD2	TRBJ2-1	TRBV10-3	15	AISESMGGISYNEQF
-	TRBJ2-3	TRBV7-9	13	ASSSPEGGTDTQY
TRBD1	TRBJ1-4	TRBV19	12	ASRRGQTNEKLF
-	TRBJ2-2	TRBV30	12	AWFNKGFTGELF
-	TRBJ1-1	TRBV5-1	11	ASSVQGLTEAF
-	TRBJ2-3	TRBV5-4	15	ASSSLFRGEGTDTQY
TRBD1	TRBJ1-1	TRBV5-1	13	ASSLQTGTNTEAF
TRBD1	TRBJ1-5	TRBV7-9	13	ASSPWDSENQPQH
-	TRBJ1-1	TRBV7-9	11	ASSLSSNTEAF
-	TRBJ2-5	TRBV7-3	12	ASSEAGGQETQY
TRBD2	TRBJ2-4	TRBV19	13	ASSLGRGGQNIQY
TRBD2	TRBJ2-3	TRBV7-9	16	ASSLPRGSGGATDTQY
-	TRBJ2-5	TRBV2	12	ASSNSRNQETQY
-	TRBJ1-2	TRBV16	12	ASSQSQALYGYT
-	TRBJ1-2	TRBV6-5	12	ASSSLRVTSGYT
TRBD1	TRBJ2-2	TRBV2	9	ASGGDRGLF
-	TRBJ2-3	TRBV2	11	ASETLGTDTQY
-	TRBJ2-3	TRBV5-4	12	ASSLGSLADTQY
-	TRBJ1-2	TRBV9	13	ASSVAPGGVGGYT
-	TRBJ2-7	TRBV10-3	12	AISDQRQGHEQY
TRBD1	TRBJ2-3	TRBV24-1	14	ATSDPRQGPLDTQY
-	TRBJ1-5	TRBV5-6	14	ASSLKGLYSNQPQH
TRBD2	TRBJ2-1	TRBV4-1	14	ASSQGGRGGAREQF
TRBD1	TRBJ2-3	TRBV2	18	ASTGKGSRLGQGSTDTQY
-	TRBJ1-1	TRBV6-2/TRBV6-3	11	ASSYTSPVKAF
TRBD1	TRBJ1-5	TRBV28	13	ASSLPGTGNQPQH
TRBD2	TRBJ2-1	TRBV11-3	16	ASSLVLAGGYSYNEQF
TRBD1	TRBJ2-1	TRBV5-5	13	ASSIDPDRYNEQF
TRBD1	TRBJ2-6	TRBV28	18	ASSPTTGTGVILGANVLT
-	TRBJ2-4	TRBV19	12	ASSIDRSVDIQY
TRBD2	TRBJ2-1	TRBV6-6	12	ASRGLAGVREQF
TRBD1	TRBJ2-1	TRBV5-1	13	ASSLDRGRYNEQF
TRBD1	TRBJ2-7	TRBV27	13	ASRNSGTGGDEQY
-	TRBJ2-7	TRBV9	14	ASSVDGGVLSYEQY
-	TRBJ1-1	TRBV3-1/TRBV3-2	12	ASSLTVSNTEAF
-	TRBJ1-2	TRBV25-1	12	ASSYGQSHYGYT
-	TRBJ1-5	TRBV24-1	14	ATWTSGRVVNQPQH
TRBD2	TRBJ2-1	TRBV15	15	ATSTRSLAGGGNEQF
TRBD2	TRBJ2-2	TRBV11-3	12	ASSFREGSGELF
-	TRBJ1-5	TRBV6-6	14	ASSSRQGSFGEPQH
TRBD1	TRBJ1-2	TRBV19	12	ASSLDRRNYGYT
TRBD1	TRBJ2-5	TRBV29-1	12	SVSSGQGNVTQY
TRBD1	TRBJ1-6	TRBV18	13	ASSPPGTVNSPLH